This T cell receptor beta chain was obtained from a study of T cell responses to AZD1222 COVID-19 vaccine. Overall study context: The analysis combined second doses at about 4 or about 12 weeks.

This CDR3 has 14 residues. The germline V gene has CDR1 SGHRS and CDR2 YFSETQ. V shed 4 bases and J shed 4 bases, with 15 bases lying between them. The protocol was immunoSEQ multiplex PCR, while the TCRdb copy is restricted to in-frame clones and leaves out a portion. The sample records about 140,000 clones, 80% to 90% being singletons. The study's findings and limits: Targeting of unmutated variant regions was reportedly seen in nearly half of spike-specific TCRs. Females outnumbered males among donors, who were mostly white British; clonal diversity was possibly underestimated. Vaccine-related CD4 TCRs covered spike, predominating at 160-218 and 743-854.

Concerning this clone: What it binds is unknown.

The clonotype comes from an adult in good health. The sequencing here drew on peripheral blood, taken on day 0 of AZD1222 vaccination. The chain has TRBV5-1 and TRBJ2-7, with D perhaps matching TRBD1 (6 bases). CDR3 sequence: CASSKGDALYEQYF. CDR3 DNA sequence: TGCGCCAGCAGCAAGGGGGACGCCTTATACGAGCAGTACTTC.